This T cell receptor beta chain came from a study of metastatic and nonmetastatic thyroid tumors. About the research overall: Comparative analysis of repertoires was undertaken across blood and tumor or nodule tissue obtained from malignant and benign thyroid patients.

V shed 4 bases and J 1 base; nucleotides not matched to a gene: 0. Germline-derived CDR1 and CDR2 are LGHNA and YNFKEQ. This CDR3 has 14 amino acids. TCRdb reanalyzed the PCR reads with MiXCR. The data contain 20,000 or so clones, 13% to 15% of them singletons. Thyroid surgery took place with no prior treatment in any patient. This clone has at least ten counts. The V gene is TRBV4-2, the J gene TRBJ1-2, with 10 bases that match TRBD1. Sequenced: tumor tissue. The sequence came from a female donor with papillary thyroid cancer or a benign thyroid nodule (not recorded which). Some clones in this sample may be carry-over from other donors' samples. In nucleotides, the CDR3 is TGTGCCAGCAGCCGGGACAGGGGTAACTATGGCTACACCTTC. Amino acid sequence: CASSRDRGNYGYTF.